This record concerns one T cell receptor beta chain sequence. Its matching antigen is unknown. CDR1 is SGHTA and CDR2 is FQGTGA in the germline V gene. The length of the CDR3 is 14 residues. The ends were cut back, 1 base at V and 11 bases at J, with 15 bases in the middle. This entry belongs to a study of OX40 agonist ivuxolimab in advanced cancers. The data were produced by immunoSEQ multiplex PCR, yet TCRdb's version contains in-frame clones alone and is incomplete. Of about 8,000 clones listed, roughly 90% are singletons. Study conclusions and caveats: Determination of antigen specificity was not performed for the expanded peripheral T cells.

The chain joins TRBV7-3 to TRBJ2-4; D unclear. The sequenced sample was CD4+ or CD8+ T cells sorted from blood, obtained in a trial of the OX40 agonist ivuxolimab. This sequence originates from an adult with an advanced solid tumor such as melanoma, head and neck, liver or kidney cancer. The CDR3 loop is CASSLNGPTGLQYF. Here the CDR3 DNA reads TGTGCCAGCAGCTTAAACGGGCCTACTGGCCTTCAGTACTTC. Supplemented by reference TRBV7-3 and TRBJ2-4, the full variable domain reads GAGVSQTPSNKVTEKGKYVELRCDPISGHTALYWYRQSLGQGPEFLIYFQGTGAADDSGLPNDRFFAVRPEGSVSTLKIQRTERGDSAVYLCASSLNGPTGLQYFGAGTRLSVL.